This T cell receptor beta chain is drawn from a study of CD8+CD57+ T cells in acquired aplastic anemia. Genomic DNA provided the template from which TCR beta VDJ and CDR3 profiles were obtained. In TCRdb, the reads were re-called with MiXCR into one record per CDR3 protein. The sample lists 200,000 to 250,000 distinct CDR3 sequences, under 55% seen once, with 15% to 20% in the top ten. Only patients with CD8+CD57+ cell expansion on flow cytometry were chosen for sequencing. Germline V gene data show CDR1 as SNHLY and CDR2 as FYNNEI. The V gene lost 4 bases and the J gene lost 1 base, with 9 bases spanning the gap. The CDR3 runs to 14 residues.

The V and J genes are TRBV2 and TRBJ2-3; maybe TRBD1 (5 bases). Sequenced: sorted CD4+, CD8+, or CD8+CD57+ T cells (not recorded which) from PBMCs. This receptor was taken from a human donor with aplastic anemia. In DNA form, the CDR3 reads TGTGCCAGCAGTGTGGGCAGGGGCACAGATACGCAGTATTTT. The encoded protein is CASSVGRGTDTQYF.